This entry concerns a single T cell receptor beta chain. The sample originates from a study of cytomegalovirus exposure and HLA in healthy donors. The CDR3 extends over 12 amino acids. Per the germline V gene, CDR1 is LNHDA and CDR2 is SQIVND (reference sequence). Trimming at V came to 6 bases and at J to 15 bases, leaving 8 bases not matched to a gene. PCR amplification relied on 60 Vbeta primers (plus 13 Jbeta primers). Assay: immunoSEQ multiplex PCR; the TCRdb copy retains only in-frame clones and omits some. The table shows roughly 170,000 clones, with around 74% occurring only once. This TCR derives from a female donor in good health and CMV-seronegative. Specimen: PBMCs. This sequence joins TRBV19 and TRBJ1-6; 7 nucleotides align to TRBD1. The CDR3 here is CASSLQGMHLHF. The CDR3 bases are TGTGCCAGTAGCCTACAGGGGATGCACCTCCACTTT.